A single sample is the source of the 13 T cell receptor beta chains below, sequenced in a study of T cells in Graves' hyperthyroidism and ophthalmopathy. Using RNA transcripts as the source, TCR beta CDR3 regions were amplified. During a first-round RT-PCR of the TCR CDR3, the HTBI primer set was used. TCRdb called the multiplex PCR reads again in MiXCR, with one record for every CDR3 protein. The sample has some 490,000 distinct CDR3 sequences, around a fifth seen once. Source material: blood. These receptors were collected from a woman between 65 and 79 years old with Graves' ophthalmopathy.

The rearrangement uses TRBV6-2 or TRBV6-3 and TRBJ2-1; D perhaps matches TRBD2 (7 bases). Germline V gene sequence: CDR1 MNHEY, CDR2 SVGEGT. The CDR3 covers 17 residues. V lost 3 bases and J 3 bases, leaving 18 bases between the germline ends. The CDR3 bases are TGTGCCAGCAGTTATTTTCTCAGCGGGACACTCTACAATGAGCAGTTCTTC. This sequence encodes CASSYFLSGTLYNEQFF.

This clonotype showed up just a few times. CDR3: CSARDRGSRETQYF. For the CDR3, the DNA is TGCAGTGCTAGAGATAGAGGTAGCAGAGAGACCCAGTACTTC. The rearrangement joins TRBV20-1 to TRBJ2-5; D remains unclear. Germline values: CDR1 DFQATT, CDR2 SNEGSKA (reference sequence). CDR3 length: 14 amino acids. V was shortened by 0 bases and J by 4 bases, with 12 bases between the two germline ends.

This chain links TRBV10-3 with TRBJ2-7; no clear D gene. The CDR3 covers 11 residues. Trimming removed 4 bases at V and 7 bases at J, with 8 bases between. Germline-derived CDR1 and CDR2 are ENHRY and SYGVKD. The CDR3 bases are TGTGCCATCAGTGGTCAGTCGGAGCAGTACTTC. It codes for CAISGQSEQYF.

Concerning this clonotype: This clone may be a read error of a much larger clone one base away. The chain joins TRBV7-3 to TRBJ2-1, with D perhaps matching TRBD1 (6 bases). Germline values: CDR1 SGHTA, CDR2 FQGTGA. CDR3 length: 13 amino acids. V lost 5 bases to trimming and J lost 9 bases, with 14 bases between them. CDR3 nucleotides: TGTGCCAGCAGCGGGGGCAGGGAAAGTGAGCAGTTCTTC. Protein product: CASSGGRESEQFF.

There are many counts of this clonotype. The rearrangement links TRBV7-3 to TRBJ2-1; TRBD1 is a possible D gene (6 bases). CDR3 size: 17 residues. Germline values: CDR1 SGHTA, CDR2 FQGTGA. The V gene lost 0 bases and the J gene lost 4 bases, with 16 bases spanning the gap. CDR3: CASSLTGGDLAYNEQFF. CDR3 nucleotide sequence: TGTGCCAGCAGCTTAACTGGGGGCGACTTGGCATACAATGAGCAGTTCTTC. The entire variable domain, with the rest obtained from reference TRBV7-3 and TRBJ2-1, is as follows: GAGVSQTPSNKVTEKGKYVELRCDPISGHTALYWYRQSLGQGPEFLIYFQGTGAADDSGLPNDRFFAVRPEGSVSTLKIQRTERGDSAVYLCASSLTGGDLAYNEQFFGPGTRLTVL.

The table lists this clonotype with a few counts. CDR3 amino acids: CASSSYSNTGELFF. The CDR3 nucleotides read TGTGCCAGCAGTTCGTACTCCAACACCGGGGAGCTGTTTTTT. The genes are TRBV7-2 and TRBJ2-2; D unresolved. The CDR3 has 14 residues. The germline CDR1 and CDR2 sequences are SGHTA and FQGNSA. Trimming took 6 bases from V and 2 from J, leaving 10 bases between them.

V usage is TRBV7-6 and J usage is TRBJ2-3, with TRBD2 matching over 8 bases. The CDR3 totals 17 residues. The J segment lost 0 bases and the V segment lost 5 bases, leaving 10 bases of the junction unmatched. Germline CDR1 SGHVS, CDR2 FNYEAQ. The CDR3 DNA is TGTGCCAGCAGCCAAGATGTAACGGGAGGGAGCACAGATACGCAGTATTTT. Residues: CASSQDVTGGSTDTQYF.

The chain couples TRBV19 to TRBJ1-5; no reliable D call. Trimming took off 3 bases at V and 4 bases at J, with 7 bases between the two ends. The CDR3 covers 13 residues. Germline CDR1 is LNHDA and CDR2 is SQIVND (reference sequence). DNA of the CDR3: TGTGCCAGTAGTATCGCCCAGAATCAGCCCCAGCATTTT. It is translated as CASSIAQNQPQHF.

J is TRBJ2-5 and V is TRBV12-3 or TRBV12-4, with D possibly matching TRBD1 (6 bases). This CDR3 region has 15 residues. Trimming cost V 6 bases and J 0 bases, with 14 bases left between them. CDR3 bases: TGTGCCAGCAGCACCCTTCGACAGGACCAAGAGACCCAGTACTTC. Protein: CASSTLRQDQETQYF.

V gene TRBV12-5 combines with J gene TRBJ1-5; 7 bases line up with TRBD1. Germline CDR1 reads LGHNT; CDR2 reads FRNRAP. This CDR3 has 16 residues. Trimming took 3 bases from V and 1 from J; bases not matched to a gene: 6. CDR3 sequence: CASGLEGARSNQPQHF. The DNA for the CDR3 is TGTGCTAGTGGTTTAGAGGGGGCGCGGAGCAATCAGCCCCAGCATTTT.

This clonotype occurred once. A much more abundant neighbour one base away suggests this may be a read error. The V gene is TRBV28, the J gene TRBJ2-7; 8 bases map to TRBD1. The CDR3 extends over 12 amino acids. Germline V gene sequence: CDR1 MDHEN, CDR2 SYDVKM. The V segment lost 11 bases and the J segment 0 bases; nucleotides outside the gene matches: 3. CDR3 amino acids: CAAGQASYEQYF. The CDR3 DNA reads TGTGCCGCGGGACAGGCCTCCTACGAGCAGTACTTC.

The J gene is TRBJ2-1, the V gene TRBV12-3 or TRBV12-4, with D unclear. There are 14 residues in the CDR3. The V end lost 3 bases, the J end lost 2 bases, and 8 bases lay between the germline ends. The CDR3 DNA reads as TGTGCCAGCAGTTTCGTCAGCGCCTACAATGAGCAGTTCTTC. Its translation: CASSFVSAYNEQFF.

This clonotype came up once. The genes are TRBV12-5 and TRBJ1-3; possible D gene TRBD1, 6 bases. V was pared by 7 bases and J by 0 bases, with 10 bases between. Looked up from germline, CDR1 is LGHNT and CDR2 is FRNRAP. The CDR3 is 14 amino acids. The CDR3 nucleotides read TGTGCTAGTGCCCAGGGGACCTCTGGAAACACCATATATTTT. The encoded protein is CASAQGTSGNTIYF.